Presented here are 17 T cell receptor beta chains from one specimen sequenced in a study of neurological immune-mediated disorders. TCRdb reprocessed the 5' RACE reads via MiXCR and lists one record per CDR3 protein. The sample consists of 90,000 to 150,000 distinct CDR3 sequences, about 3.2% of them appearing once. The sample taken for sequencing was PBMCs. The origin of the receptors is a woman aged 25-40 years with multiple sclerosis.

This clonotype came up many times. This sequence joins TRBV20-1 and TRBJ1-3, with no clear D. From germline, CDR1 is DFQATT and CDR2 SNEGSKA (reference sequence). This CDR3 has 13 residues. V was trimmed by 5 bases and J by 0 bases, leaving 8 bases between them. CDR3: CSARGVSGNTIYF. The CDR3 DNA follows: TGCAGTGCTCGTGGGGTCTCTGGAAACACCATATATTTT.

Ten or more counts support this clonotype. This sequence joins TRBV7-2 and TRBJ2-5, with 12 bases matching TRBD2. Germline loops: CDR1 SGHTA, CDR2 FQGNSA. The CDR3 runs 16 residues. J lost 1 base, V lost 7 bases, and 7 bases had no gene match. The CDR3 protein is CASTKRLAGAQETQYF. The CDR3 DNA follows: TGTGCCAGCACCAAAAGACTAGCGGGGGCCCAAGAGACCCAGTACTTC.

This clonotype was observed at least ten times. The chain couples TRBV29-1 to TRBJ2-7; either TRBD1 or TRBD2 may fit D (6 bases each). The germline V gene has CDR1 SQVTM and CDR2 ANQGSEA. The length of the CDR3 is 12 residues. Trimming left V 7 bases short and J 3 bases short, with 13 bases between. Here the CDR3 DNA reads TGCAGCGCTAAGGGGGGTAGCTACGAGCAGTACTTC. Its translation: CSAKGGSYEQYF.

The chain links TRBV20-1 to TRBJ2-5, with D perhaps matching TRBD1 (6 bases). The CDR3 runs 13 residues. Trimming pared 6 bases from V and 0 bases from J, leaving 11 bases between. CDR1 and CDR2 (germline): DFQATT, SNEGSKA (reference sequence). The CDR3 loop reads CSARGAYQETQYF. The CDR3 nucleotides read TGCAGTGCCAGGGGTGCGTACCAAGAGACCCAGTACTTC.

This clonotype showed up just a few times. The chain joins TRBV18 to TRBJ2-7; D is perhaps TRBD1 (6 bases). Germline V lookup: CDR1 KGHSH, CDR2 LQKENI. The ends were cut back, 4 bases at V and 7 bases at J, with 14 bases in the middle. The CDR3 is 13 residues long. CDR3 sequence: CASSLSDSREQYF. CDR3 nucleotide sequence: TGTGCCAGCTCACTGTCGGACAGTCGGGAGCAGTACTTC. The full variable domain, in which reference TRBV18 and TRBJ2-7 provide the parts outside the CDR3, is NAGVMQNPRHLVRRRGQEARLRCSPMKGHSHVYWYRQLPEEGLKFMVYLQKENIIDESGMPKERFSAEFPKEGPSILRIQQVVRGDSAAYFCASSLSDSREQYFGPGTRLTVT.

This clonotype showed up many times. Written as DNA, the CDR3 is TGCGCCAGCAGCCAAGGGCGACTTACTAACTATGGCTACACCTTC. Its translation is CASSQGRLTNYGYTF. The chain is built from TRBV4-1 and TRBJ1-2; D is undetermined. CDR3 length: 15 residues. Germline CDR1 and CDR2: MGHRA and YSYEKL. V lost 1 base, J lost 0 bases, and 9 bases lay in between.

At least ten counts were recorded for this clonotype. The chain couples TRBV20-1 to TRBJ2-7, with 15 positions matching TRBD2. CDR3 length: 16 amino acids. V lost 1 base to trimming and J lost 4 bases; unmatched junction nucleotides: 5. Germline-derived CDR1 and CDR2 are DFQATT and SNEGSKA (reference sequence). DNA of the CDR3: TGCAGTGCTAGAGGGACTAGCGGGAGGGCCGGGTACGAGCAGTACTTC. Translation gives CSARGTSGRAGYEQYF.

This clonotype has at least ten counts. The chain joins TRBV20-1 to TRBJ2-1, with D possibly being TRBD2 (5 bases). V lost 3 bases and J 9 bases, leaving 15 bases between the germline ends. The CDR3 contains 13 residues. Germline lookup yields CDR1 DFQATT and CDR2 SNEGSKA (reference sequence). Written as DNA, the CDR3 is TGCAGTGCTAGTAAAGACCCCCGGGGTGAGCAGTTCTTC. It yields the protein CSASKDPRGEQFF.

This clonotype was found many times. CDR3: CSARPRTGAYSYEQYF. The CDR3 DNA reads TGCAGTGCTAGACCGAGGACAGGGGCCTACTCCTACGAGCAGTACTTC. This chain joins TRBV20-1 and TRBJ2-7; 9 bases line up with TRBD1. Unmatched junction bases numbered 8, after V lost 2 bases and J lost 0 bases. CDR1 is DFQATT, CDR2 SNEGSKA, per germline (reference sequence). There are 16 residues in the CDR3.

This clonotype was recorded at least ten times. DNA of the CDR3: TGTGCCATCAGTGGGGACAACAAAGAGACCCAGTACTTC. Translated: CAISGDNKETQYF. The rearrangement links TRBV10-3 to TRBJ2-5, with D maybe TRBD1 (6 bases). The CDR3 extends over 13 amino acids. Germline V CDR1 and CDR2: ENHRY, SYGVKD. Trimming took off 4 bases at V and 3 bases at J, with 9 bases between the two ends.

This clonotype has ten or more counts. This chain connects TRBV7-9 to TRBJ2-1; 13 bases fit TRBD2. J was trimmed by 8 bases and V by 6 bases; bases with no gene match: 10. The CDR3 spans 16 residues. Germline V gene lookup returns CDR1 SEHNR and CDR2 FQNEAQ (reference sequence). This chain's CDR3 is CASSKGGTSGVYEQFF. In nucleotides, the CDR3 is TGTGCCAGCAGTAAAGGGGGGACTAGCGGGGTCTATGAGCAGTTCTTC.

This clonotype occurred many times. The chain employs TRBV28 and TRBJ1-5; D call uncertain. V gave up 6 bases and J gave up 2 bases, with 5 bases separating them. From germline, CDR1 is MDHEN and CDR2 SYDVKM. CDR3 length: 12 residues. The CDR3, as DNA: TGTGCCAGCAGGGGTGGCAATCAGCCCCAGCATTTT. Protein sequence: CASRGGNQPQHF.

This clonotype was detected many times. V gene TRBV20-1 combines with J gene TRBJ2-2, with 7 nucleotides matching TRBD2. The J segment lost 6 bases and the V segment lost 5 bases, leaving 9 bases of the junction unmatched. Germline CDR1 DFQATT, CDR2 SNEGSKA (reference sequence). CDR3 length: 14 residues. Written as DNA, the CDR3 is TGCAGTGCTGGAGCGGGATTGCAAGCCGGGGAGCTGTTTTTT. The encoded protein is CSAGAGLQAGELFF.

This clonotype was counted ten times or more. The CDR3 loop reads CASSRGPYGGASYEQYF. CDR3 coding DNA: TGTGCCAGCAGCCGCGGCCCATATGGGGGAGCCTCCTACGAGCAGTACTTC. The V call is TRBV5-6, the J call TRBJ2-7; D may be TRBD1 or TRBD2 (5 bases each). The V end was cut by 4 bases, the J end by 0 bases, with 20 bases between. CDR1 SGHDT and CDR2 YYEEEE come from the germline V gene. This CDR3 is built from 17 residues.

This clonotype was seen ten or more times. V is TRBV5-1 and J is TRBJ2-7; a weak D match, TRBD1 (6 bases). V gave up 1 base and J gave up 5 bases, with 13 bases separating them. The CDR3 is made up of 14 amino acids. Germline loops: CDR1 SGHRS, CDR2 YFSETQ. CDR3 amino acids: CASSLSGRGDEQYF. The DNA for the CDR3 is TGCGCCAGCAGCTTGTCAGGCAGGGGCGACGAGCAGTACTTC. The variable domain in full, with the rest retrieved from reference TRBV5-1 and TRBJ2-7, is KAGVTQTPRYLIKTRGQQVTLSCSPISGHRSVSWYQQTPGQGLQFLFEYFSETQRNKGNFPGRFSGRQFSNSRSEMNVSTLELGDSALYLCASSLSGRGDEQYFGPGTRLTVT.

As regards this clonotype: Given a much more abundant clone one base away, this may be a read error. The chain is built from TRBV12-3 or TRBV12-4 and TRBJ1-1; D possibly corresponds to TRBD1 (5 bases). CDR3 length equals 14 residues. V lost 8 bases and J 6 bases, leaving 19 bases between the germline ends. CDR3 DNA: TGTGCCAGCCTACCCCTAAAGGGGATGGCTGAAGCTTTCTTT. It specifies CASLPLKGMAEAFF.

This clonotype has at least ten counts. The chain carries TRBV18 and TRBJ2-6; D is undetermined. Germline V gives CDR1 KGHSH, CDR2 LQKENI. This CDR3 has 15 amino acids. With 5 bases removed from V and 0 bases from J, the gap between germline ends came to 8 bases. CDR3 protein: CASSNGGSGANVLTF. The CDR3 nucleotides are TGTGCCAGCTCAAACGGTGGCTCTGGGGCCAACGTCCTGACTTTC.